One sample yielded the 15 T cell receptor beta chains listed below, sequenced in a study of PD-1 blockade in mismatch repair-deficient tumors. The assay was immunoSEQ multiplex PCR, and TCRdb's table has in-frame clones only and misses some. This repertoire shows about 68,000 clones, around 73% found once; its top ten account for over 4.5%. This specimen consisted of peripheral blood, obtained 2 weeks after starting pembrolizumab. The receptors come from an adult with mismatch repair-deficient cancer.

The genes are TRBV27 and TRBJ1-4; 7 bases map to TRBD1. Germline CDR1 is MNHEY and CDR2 is SMNVEV (reference sequence). The CDR3 loop spans 14 amino acids. The V segment lost 6 bases and the J segment 8 bases; nucleotides outside the gene matches: 9. CDR3 protein: CASRRTGGVEKLFF. CDR3 coding DNA: TGTGCCAGCAGGAGGACAGGCGGGGTCGAAAAACTGTTTTTT.

The genes are TRBV30 and TRBJ1-5; D may be TRBD1 (5 bases). Germline assignment: CDR1 GTSNPN and CDR2 SVGIG (reference sequence). The CDR3 is 14 amino acids. V was clipped by 5 bases and J by 1 base, with 12 bases between them. CDR3 in DNA: TGTGCCTGGCAGGGTCCGGCGAGCAATCAGCCCCAGCATTTT. As protein: CAWQGPASNQPQHF.

V gene TRBV19 combines with J gene TRBJ2-1; no clear D. This CDR3 has 14 residues. Germline values: CDR1 LNHDA, CDR2 SQIVND (reference sequence). The V end lost 7 bases, the J end lost 7 bases, and 17 bases lay between the germline ends. The CDR3 loop is CASTKRTSGNEQFF. DNA for the CDR3: TGTGCCAGTACCAAGCGTACCTCTGGGAATGAGCAGTTCTTC.

This clone has at least ten counts. The rearrangement links TRBV2 to TRBJ2-7, with D uncertain. V was trimmed by 6 bases and J by 4 bases, leaving 7 bases between them. There are 11 residues in the CDR3. Germline-derived CDR1 and CDR2 are SNHLY and FYNNEI. CDR3: CASRLKYEQYF. The DNA of the CDR3 is TGTGCCAGCAGGCTCAAATACGAGCAGTACTTC.

Only a few counts were recorded for this clone. This chain links TRBV6-6 with TRBJ1-5; D is possibly TRBD1 (6 bases). Between the trimmed V and J ends, which lost 5 bases and 4 bases, there was a span of 12 bases. Germline V gives CDR1 MNHNY, CDR2 SVGAGI (reference sequence). CDR3 length: 14 residues. CDR3 amino acids: CASSNGTPNQPQHF. The DNA for the CDR3 is TGTGCCAGCAGTAACGGGACACCGAATCAGCCCCAGCATTTT.

The J gene is TRBJ1-1, the V gene TRBV5-6; the D is unclear. V was cut by 3 bases and J by 2 bases, with 14 bases left in between. CDR3 length: 15 residues. CDR1 and CDR2 (germline): SGHDT, YYEEEE. The CDR3 DNA follows: TGTGCCAGCAGCTCGCGTCCGGGCATCAACACTGAAGCTTTCTTT. This sequence encodes CASSSRPGINTEAFF.

This clone has a handful of counts. The chain uses TRBV19 and TRBJ2-7; maybe TRBD1 (5 bases). V lost 2 bases and J lost 7, with 18 bases in between. CDR3 length: 15 amino acids. The germline V gene has CDR1 LNHDA and CDR2 SQIVND (reference sequence). CDR3 DNA sequence: TGTGCCAGTAGTATATCAACAGGTTCTAGGGGAGAGCAGTACTTC. Protein sequence: CASSISTGSRGEQYF.

The chain joins TRBV10-1 to TRBJ2-1; the D gene is possibly TRBD1 (6 bases). Trimming pared 2 bases from V and 6 bases from J, leaving 17 bases between. The CDR3 is 16 residues long. Per the germline V gene, CDR1 is WNHNN and CDR2 is SYGVQD (reference sequence). The CDR3 region is CASSELGTRGINEQFF. The CDR3 DNA sequence: TGCGCCAGCAGTGAGCTTGGGACAAGGGGGATCAATGAGCAGTTCTTC.

This clone has only a few counts. This chain joins TRBV5-8 and TRBJ1-5, with 7 bases aligning to TRBD1. CDR3 length: 14 amino acids. CDR1 is SGHTS and CDR2 is YDEGEE in the germline V gene. Trimming cost V 2 bases and J 10 bases; bases outside gene matches: 9. The CDR3 reads CASSFRGDISPQHF. The CDR3 nucleotides read TGTGCCAGCAGCTTCAGGGGGGATATTAGTCCCCAGCATTTT.

This clone was observed a handful of times. V gene TRBV5-4 combines with J gene TRBJ2-7; D call uncertain. The V gene lost 5 bases and the J gene lost 6 bases, with 15 bases spanning the gap. Germline lookup yields CDR1 SGHNT and CDR2 YYREEE (reference sequence). CDR3 length: 13 residues. In DNA form, the CDR3 reads TGTGCCAGCAGTTTCCGGACCCGTAGCGAGCAGTACTTC. Translation gives CASSFRTRSEQYF.

The rearrangement joins TRBV29-1 to TRBJ2-3, with 12 bases aligning to TRBD2. This CDR3 is built from 16 residues. Losses at the gene ends were 1 base for V and 0 bases for J; bases not matched to a gene: 2. The V gene's germline CDR1 is SQVTM and CDR2 ANQGSEA. The CDR3 loop reads CSVEGGTSGSTDTQYF. The CDR3 nucleotides read TGCAGCGTTGAAGGGGGGACTAGCGGGAGCACAGATACGCAGTATTTT.

The chain combines TRBV4-2 with TRBJ2-1, with D hard to call. V lost 0 bases and J 7 bases, leaving 7 bases between the germline ends. The CDR3 contains 13 residues. Germline CDR1 LGHNA, CDR2 YNFKEQ. Here the CDR3 reads CASSQDTENEQFF. The DNA of the CDR3 is TGTGCCAGCAGCCAAGATACCGAGAATGAGCAGTTCTTC.

With regard to this clone: Other DNA variants within this sample encode the same CDR3. The rearrangement uses TRBV19 and TRBJ2-5; no clear D gene. Germline CDR1 LNHDA, CDR2 SQIVND (reference sequence). V was trimmed by 5 bases and J by 5 bases, leaving 12 bases between them. The CDR3 spans 13 residues. The CDR3 region is CASSLRIRETQYF. CDR3 bases: TGTGCCAGTAGTTTAAGGATTAGGGAGACCCAGTACTTC.

V gene TRBV5-6 combines with J gene TRBJ2-1; 7 bases agree with TRBD2. CDR3 length: 17 residues. Germline V gives CDR1 SGHDT, CDR2 YYEEEE. The V gene end was trimmed by 4 bases and the J gene end by 4 bases; junction bases not matched to a gene: 14. CDR3 amino acids: CASSLERGPTSYNEQFF. The CDR3 DNA sequence: TGTGCCAGCAGCCTAGAGCGGGGCCCGACCTCTTACAATGAGCAGTTCTTC. The variable domain in full, completed from reference TRBV5-6 and TRBJ2-1, reads DAGVTQSPTHLIKTRGQQVTLRCSPKSGHDTVSWYQQALGQGPQFIFQYYEEEERQRGNFPDRFSGHQFPNYSSELNVNALLLGDSALYLCASSLERGPTSYNEQFFGPGTRLTVL.

The gene calls are TRBV9 and TRBJ2-7; 7 bases are shared with TRBD1. CDR1 and CDR2 from the germline V gene are SGDLS and YYNGEE. The CDR3 has 15 residues. J was trimmed by 3 bases and V by 4 bases; bases with no gene match: 10. In DNA, the CDR3 is TGTGCCAGCAGCCCCCAGGGGGAGCGCAACTACGAGCAGTACTTC. Protein product: CASSPQGERNYEQYF.